This TCR beta chain was documented in a study of identical twins. In TCRdb, the 5' RACE reads were re-called with MiXCR into one record per CDR3 protein. The sample contains about 790,000 distinct CDR3 sequences, about 20% of which appear only once. V gave up 7 bases and J gave up 7 bases, with 20 bases separating them. The CDR3 extends over 14 amino acids. The germline V gene encodes CDR1 ENHRY and CDR2 SYGVKD. The sample was also reused in another study, on T cells expressing NK-cell markers. As that report states: Sequenced donors, eight in total, included seven who were HCMV-seropositive and one who was seronegative. The dominant NKG2C+ clonotypes represented about 1.0-7.5% of CD8+ T cells in several donors.

V gene TRBV10-3 combines with J gene TRBJ2-7, with D perhaps being TRBD1 or TRBD2 (5 bases each). This TCR came from a woman in her late teens or twenties in good health. The specimen sequenced was PBMCs. The CDR3 nucleotides are TGTGCCATCACCCACCCGGGACGGAACATGGAGCAGTACTTC. The encoded protein is CAITHPGRNMEQYF.